The following is a TCR beta chain sequence with its context. This sample stems from a study of blood T cell repertoires in COVID-19. Germline CDR1 and CDR2: SNHLY and FYNNEI. The CDR3 runs 15 residues. J lost 2 bases, V lost 4 bases, and 7 bases had no gene match. Measured with immunoSEQ multiplex PCR; TCRdb has only the in-frame clones, and not every one. The sample yields 250,000 or so clones, roughly nine tenths seen once. The V call is TRBV2, the J call TRBJ2-7, with 8 nucleotides matching TRBD1. Sequencing was performed on peripheral blood. The receptor was isolated from a woman aged 35 to 49 who had recovered from COVID-19. The CDR3 protein is CASSGTGWSPYEQYF. In DNA, the CDR3 is TGTGCCAGCAGTGGGACAGGGTGGTCACCCTACGAGCAGTACTTC.